The rows below give T cell receptor beta chains drawn from one sample of a study of response to subunit inactivated influenza vaccine. Each CDR3 protein is one row after TCRdb ran MiXCR on the RT-PCR reads. The profile covers about 240,000 distinct CDR3 sequences, with 10% to 15% appearing a single time and approximately 8.3% taken by the ten largest. Sample: non-naive T cells sorted from PBMCs, taken 14 days before vaccination. Receptors were obtained from a man aged 50 to 60 who received an inactivated influenza vaccine. The CDR3 runs from the conserved cysteine through the conserved F or W. A D gene is named only where the DNA matches it firmly. Where a row states a size, it is once, few, many or the class of an expanded clone; other rows omit it.

v_gene	j_gene	abundance	d_gene	CDR3nt	CDR3aa
TRBV6-6	TRBJ1-2	.	.	TGTGCCAGCAGCTTTCAAGGGGGCTATGGCTACACCTTC	CASSFQGGYGYTF
TRBV7-2	TRBJ2-3	few	TRBD1	TGTGCCAGCAGCAAGGGACAGCCCCGCACAGATACGCAGTATTTT	CASSKGQPRTDTQYF
TRBV3-1	TRBJ2-2	.	.	TGTGCCAGCGAAAGCAGGGGGAGGACCGGGGAGCTGTTTTTT	CASESRGRTGELFF
TRBV7-2	TRBJ2-7	.	.	TGTGCCAGCAGCTTTGTGGGGTTGGGCGAGCAGTACTTC	CASSFVGLGEQYF
TRBV5-6	TRBJ2-3	few	TRBD2	TGTGCCAGCAGCTTGGGTGGGCTAGCGGGGGCCAATACGCAGTATTTT	CASSLGGLAGANTQYF
TRBV20-1	TRBJ2-3	few	TRBD1	TGCAGTGCCAGCCGGGACAGGGTATGGACAGATACGCAGTATTTT	CSASRDRVWTDTQYF
TRBV20-1	TRBJ2-3	few	TRBD2	TGCAGTGCTAGTAGCCTAGCGGGGAGGGTAACAGATACGCAGTATTTT	CSASSLAGRVTDTQYF
TRBV7-9	TRBJ2-3	.	.	TGTGCCAGCAGCTTATATGGCGGATTAAGCACAGATACGCAGTATTTT	CASSLYGGLSTDTQYF
TRBV28	TRBJ2-3	many	.	TGTGCCAGCAGTCCCTCGGGTAGGACTTCTAACACAGATACGCAGTATTTT	CASSPSGRTSNTDTQYF
TRBV20-1	TRBJ2-3	many	TRBD1	TGCAGTGCTAGAGAGCCCCGGACAGGGTGGAAGACAGATACGCAGTATTTT	CSAREPRTGWKTDTQYF
TRBV28	TRBJ2-7	.	.	TGTGCCAGCAGTTTTGCGGACTCCTACGAGCAGTACTTC	CASSFADSYEQYF
TRBV5-6	TRBJ2-7	.	TRBD1	TGTGCCAGCAGCAGGGCGACAGGGTACGAGCAGTACTTC	CASSRATGYEQYF
TRBV7-9	TRBJ2-1	.	TRBD1	TGTGCCAGCAGCTTATCAGTGACAGGGGGCTATGAGCAGTTCTTC	CASSLSVTGGYEQFF
TRBV4-2	TRBJ1-5	.	.	TGTGCCAGCAGCCAAGCCGAGGGGGTCAATCAGCCCCAGCATTTT	CASSQAEGVNQPQHF
TRBV28	TRBJ2-1	few	.	TGTGCCAGCGGCTCTTTTAGCTCCTACAATGAGCAGTTCTTC	CASGSFSSYNEQFF
TRBV29-1	TRBJ2-7	few	TRBD1	TGCAGCGTTGAACTACGGGCAGGGGGCAACGAGCAGTACTTC	CSVELRAGGNEQYF
TRBV3-1	TRBJ2-3	.	TRBD2	TGTGCCAGCACTATTCACGGGGGACTAGCGGCGAATACGCAGTATTTT	CASTIHGGLAANTQYF
TRBV29-1	TRBJ2-7	few	.	TGCAGCGTCAGGGACACCTACGAGCAGTACTTC	CSVRDTYEQYF
TRBV6-2/TRBV6-3	TRBJ2-7	.	TRBD1	TGTGCCAGCAGAGCCGGGACAGGGATGAGGGAGCAGTACTTC	CASRAGTGMREQYF
TRBV9	TRBJ2-2	few	.	TGTGCCAGCAGCGCCCCCCCGGGACATAGGAACACCGGGGAGCTGTTTTTT	CASSAPPGHRNTGELFF
TRBV9	TRBJ2-7	many	.	TGTGCCAGCAGCGCCGACCTGGGATTGAGCGAGCAGTACTTC	CASSADLGLSEQYF
TRBV6-5	TRBJ2-7	few	.	TGTGCCAGCAGTTACAGGTCCGGGGCATCCTACGAGCAGTACTTC	CASSYRSGASYEQYF
TRBV30	TRBJ1-1	.	.	TGTGCCTGGAGTCATTTAGGGGGGATTAACACTGAAGCTTTCTTT	CAWSHLGGINTEAFF
TRBV4-3	TRBJ1-4	many	.	TGCGCCAGCAGCCAAGACGAGGGGGCTAATGAAAAACTGTTTTTT	CASSQDEGANEKLFF
TRBV7-2	TRBJ1-5	few	.	TGTGCCAGCAGCCGTGTGGCCGGGCTAGGGCAGCCCCAGCATTTT	CASSRVAGLGQPQHF
TRBV7-3	TRBJ2-7	.	.	TGTGCCAGCAGCTTAATCTCTGGGGCGGGATATCTCTACGAGCAGTACTTC	CASSLISGAGYLYEQYF
TRBV27	TRBJ2-2	.	.	TGTGCCAGCAGTTTATCGGTCAGGGCTGGGGAGCTGTTTTTT	CASSLSVRAGELFF
TRBV6-1	TRBJ1-4	few	TRBD1	TGTGCCAGCAGTCCCTCCCGACAGGGATACGAAAAACTGTTTTTT	CASSPSRQGYEKLFF
TRBV7-2	TRBJ1-2	.	.	TGTGCCAGCAGCTTAGCGTCAAGGGTGAAAGGCTATGGCTACACCTTC	CASSLASRVKGYGYTF
TRBV3-1	TRBJ1-1	.	TRBD1	TGTGCCAGCAGCCGGACAGGGTTTAGGACTGAAGCTTTCTTT	CASSRTGFRTEAFF
TRBV5-1	TRBJ2-3	many	.	TGCGCCAGCAGTGGGGGACCGAGCACAGATACGCAGTATTTT	CASSGGPSTDTQYF